This TCR beta chain was obtained from a study of T cells in Graves' hyperthyroidism and ophthalmopathy. This clonotype has a handful of counts. Germline assignment: CDR1 SQVTM and CDR2 ANQGSEA. The CDR3 contains 13 residues. Trimming shortened V by 3 bases and J by 4 bases, and 11 bases separated the two germline ends. What was amplified from RNA transcripts were TCR beta CDR3 regions. During a first-round RT-PCR of the TCR CDR3, the HTBI primer set was used. MiXCR, applied by TCRdb to the multiplex PCR reads, yields one record per CDR3 protein. The top ten hold 30% to 40% of the sample, which has hundreds of thousands of distinct CDR3 sequences, approximately 36% seen once.

The chain is built from TRBV29-1 and TRBJ2-3; D is perhaps TRBD2 (5 bases). The TCR comes from a woman in her 40s with Graves' hyperthyroidism. The material sequenced was blood. The CDR3 DNA follows: TGCAGCGTTGAGATAGCGTTCGCAGATACGCAGTATTTT. This translates into CSVEIAFADTQYF.